This record concerns one TCR beta chain sequence. Its specificity is not known. The data derive from a study of memory CD8 T cells in hepatitis C reinfection. Study information: A couple of donors resolved primary infection, then developed chronic reinfection. Pre-reinfection samples were taken 55 to 20 weeks before detection. General study points: Conclusions on public clonotypes and secondary clearance were not definitive with 4 or 5 donors.

The CDR3 spans 15 residues. Germline CDR1 reads LNHDA; CDR2 reads SQIVND (reference sequence). Method: immunoSEQ multiplex PCR; TCRdb's copy keeps in-frame clones and lacks some. The table shows just over 50,000 clones, with around nine tenths occurring only once. As for time point: pre-reinfection, 55 to 20 weeks before reinfection detection. TCR sequencing was done directly ex vivo on sorted cells, without expansion in vitro. Total naive CD8 T cells were sorted as viable CD3+ CD8+ CD45RO- cells from two donors. This sequence originates from a man between 18 and 35 years old with hepatitis C virus infection. The chain joins TRBV19 to TRBJ2-5, with D perhaps matching TRBD1 (6 bases). Judging by the DNA end, TRBJ2-7 fits better; the J call may be wrong. The material sequenced was naive CD8+ T cells sorted from blood. The CDR3 loop reads CASSINSDSSYEQYF. DNA for the CDR3: TGTGCCAGTAGTATTAACTCGGACAGCTCCTACGAGCAGTACTTC.